These 15 T cell receptor beta chains share one sample of origin, sequenced in a study of long-term antiretroviral therapy in people with HIV. Sequencing used immunoSEQ v3.0 at survey level. Profiling relied on immunoSEQ multiplex PCR, and the TCRdb table lists in-frame clones only, not all of them. The top ten clones hold about 20% of a sample with about 11,000 clones, around three quarters of them seen once. This sample comprised unsorted PBMCs, obtained at the start of antiretroviral therapy, before treatment. Every receptor here comes from a man aged 25 to 45 with HIV.

V and J are TRBV7-8 and TRBJ2-1, with D uncertain. Germline V CDR1 and CDR2: SGHVS, FQNEAQ. With 6 bases removed from V and 3 bases from J, the gap between germline ends came to 12 bases. There are 14 residues in the CDR3. CDR3 DNA: TGTGCCAGCAGTTCATTGACACGCTACAATGAGCAGTTCTTC. As protein: CASSSLTRYNEQFF.

This chain joins TRBV29-1 and TRBJ2-3; 12 positions match TRBD2. With 4 bases clipped from V and 2 bases from J, the junction kept 7 bases outside the gene matches. The CDR3 sequence is 16 residues long. In germline, CDR1 is SQVTM, CDR2 ANQGSEA. CDR3 protein: CSVGGLAGAATDTQYF. The CDR3 coding sequence is TGCAGCGTTGGGGGACTAGCGGGTGCCGCCACAGATACGCAGTATTTT.

V is TRBV27 and J is TRBJ2-7; D gene ambiguous. Trimming shortened V by 2 bases and J by 4 bases, and 12 bases separated the two germline ends. CDR3 length: 14 residues. Germline V gene lookup returns CDR1 MNHEY and CDR2 SMNVEV (reference sequence). The CDR3 bases are TGTGCCAGCAGTTTAAATGCCCCTACGTACGAGCAGTACTTC. Its protein product is CASSLNAPTYEQYF.

The chain uses TRBV7-2 and TRBJ2-3; D gene ambiguous. V lost 8 bases, J lost 0 bases, and 12 bases lay in between. CDR3 length equals 14 residues. CDR1 is SGHTA and CDR2 is FQGNSA in the germline V gene. Here the CDR3 reads CASQSDRSTDTQYF. The CDR3 DNA is TGTGCCAGCCAATCAGATAGAAGCACAGATACGCAGTATTTT.

The chain uses TRBV25-1 and TRBJ2-7; D is unresolved. Germline CDR1 is MGHDK and CDR2 is SYGVNS. Trimming shortened V by 3 bases and J by 3 bases, and 3 bases separated the two germline ends. The CDR3 spans 11 residues. The DNA for the CDR3 is TGTGCCAGCAGTGAGGTCTACGAGCAGTACTTC. Amino acids: CASSEVYEQYF.

This chain uses TRBV27 with TRBJ1-1; the D gene is possibly TRBD1 (6 bases). This CDR3 has 14 amino acids. V shed 5 bases and J shed 7 bases, with 17 bases lying between them. Germline V lookup: CDR1 MNHEY, CDR2 SMNVEV (reference sequence). The DNA for the CDR3 is TGTGCCAGCAGTCAAGGCTGGGGGGCGGTTGAAGCTTTCTTT. It yields the protein CASSQGWGAVEAFF.

This clone appeared a single time. The V call is TRBV30, the J call TRBJ2-2, with unresolved D. Trimming cost V 0 bases and J 4 bases, with 6 bases left between them. Per the germline V gene, CDR1 is GTSNPN and CDR2 is SVGIG (reference sequence). CDR3 length: 13 residues. The CDR3 reads CAWSVSSTGELFF. The CDR3 DNA follows: TGTGCCTGGAGTGTATCCAGCACCGGGGAGCTGTTTTTT.

The CDR3 DNA is TGTGCCAGCTCCCTGAGGACAGATATGAACACTGAAGCTTTCTTT. Its protein product is CASSLRTDMNTEAFF. This chain uses TRBV11-2 with TRBJ1-1; D might be TRBD1 (6 bases). The CDR3 runs to 15 residues. Germline lookup yields CDR1 SGHAT and CDR2 FQNNGV. Trimming shortened V by 8 bases and J by 0 bases, and 16 bases separated the two germline ends.

This clone was seen only a few times. This chain uses TRBV7-2 with TRBJ1-2; a possible D gene is TRBD1 (6 bases). This CDR3 region has 13 residues. Germline loops: CDR1 SGHTA, CDR2 FQGNSA. V dropped 4 bases and J dropped 5 bases, with 11 bases sitting between them. CDR3 protein: CASSSDSPYGYTF. Here the CDR3 DNA reads TGTGCCAGCAGCTCGGACAGCCCTTATGGCTACACCTTC.

The genes are TRBV5-6 and TRBJ2-7; D call uncertain. Trimming took 6 bases from V and 1 from J, leaving 11 bases between them. The germline gives CDR1 SGHDT, CDR2 YYEEEE. This CDR3 contains 13 residues. DNA for the CDR3: TGTGCCAGCACCCTGTCCCCGTCCTACGAGCAGTACTTC. Translating gives CASTLSPSYEQYF.

This chain joins TRBV5-6 and TRBJ2-7, with TRBD1 matching 9 bases. The CDR3 consists of 13 residues. The germline V gene has CDR1 SGHDT and CDR2 YYEEEE. Unmatched junction bases numbered 4, after V lost 4 bases and J lost 5 bases. CDR3 residues: CASSRDRAHEQYF. The CDR3 DNA sequence: TGTGCCAGCAGCCGGGACAGGGCGCACGAGCAGTACTTC. Complete variable domain (other parts from reference TRBV5-6 and TRBJ2-7): DAGVTQSPTHLIKTRGQQVTLRCSPKSGHDTVSWYQQALGQGPQFIFQYYEEEERQRGNFPDRFSGHQFPNYSSELNVNALLLGDSALYLCASSRDRAHEQYFGPGTRLTVT.

This chain links TRBV9 with TRBJ1-5; the D is unclear. V was trimmed by 0 bases and J by 0 bases, leaving 4 bases between them. This CDR3 is built from 14 residues. Germline V gene data show CDR1 as SGDLS and CDR2 as YYNGEE. The CDR3 DNA follows: TGTGCCAGCAGCGTAGGAGATAGCAATCAGCCCCAGCATTTT. It yields the protein CASSVGDSNQPQHF.

This chain joins TRBV4-2 and TRBJ1-2; no clear D. The CDR3 sequence is 16 residues long. Trimming cost V 0 bases and J 7 bases, with 18 bases left between them. Germline V lookup: CDR1 LGHNA, CDR2 YNFKEQ. CDR3 sequence reads: CASSQEQGQRGRGYTF. The CDR3 coding sequence is TGTGCCAGCAGCCAAGAGCAAGGTCAGCGCGGGCGTGGCTACACCTTC.

In its sample, this clone ranks as medium-sized. V is TRBV29-1 and J is TRBJ2-7; either TRBD1 or TRBD2 may fit D (5 bases each). Trimming pared 7 bases from V and 5 bases from J, leaving 15 bases between. CDR1 is SQVTM and CDR2 is ANQGSEA in the germline V gene. The CDR3 loop spans 12 amino acids. In nucleotides, the CDR3 is TGCAGCGCGAACTCGGGGCAAAACGAGCAGTACTTC. It specifies CSANSGQNEQYF.

The sample holds one count of this clone. The chain carries TRBV11-2 and TRBJ2-3; the D gene is possibly TRBD1 (5 bases). Germline-derived CDR1 and CDR2 are SGHAT and FQNNGV. The CDR3 spans 17 residues. Trimming took 5 bases from V and 2 from J, leaving 20 bases between them. This chain's CDR3 is CASSKELGVGHTDTQYF. The DNA of the CDR3 is TGTGCCAGCAGCAAAGAGTTGGGTGTGGGGCACACAGATACGCAGTATTTT. Using reference TRBV11-2 and TRBJ2-3 for the parts outside the CDR3, the full variable domain is EAGVAQSPRYKIIEKRQSVAFWCNPISGHATLYWYQQILGQGPKLLIQFQNNGVVDDSQLPKDRFSAERLKGVDSTLKIQPAKLEDSAVYLCASSKELGVGHTDTQYFGPGTRLTVL.